A selection of T cell receptor beta chains follows, all from one sample in a study of OX40 agonist ivuxolimab in advanced cancers. Assay used: immunoSEQ multiplex PCR; TCRdb lists only in-frame clones, some missing. Of some 49,000 clones listed, around 85% are singletons. The sample was CD4+ or CD8+ T cells sorted from blood, taken in a trial of the OX40 agonist ivuxolimab. The source of these receptors is an adult with an advanced solid tumor such as melanoma, head and neck, liver or kidney cancer. Both conserved end residues are part of each CDR3. The D gene is left open where the match is weak. Clone sizes are given selectively: once, few, many, or a class where the clone is expanded.

V gene: TRBV27; D gene: -; clone size: -; J gene: TRBJ1-5; CDR3 protein: CASSSGVAGAYGSNQPQHF; CDR3 DNA: TGTGCCAGCAGTTCGGGGGTAGCTGGGGCATATGGGAGCAATCAGCCCCAGCATTTT
V gene: TRBV19; D gene: -; clone size: -; J gene: TRBJ1-2; CDR3 protein: CASSILRGEDGYTF; CDR3 DNA: TGTGCCAGTAGTATATTGAGGGGAGAGGATGGCTACACCTTC
V gene: TRBV19; D gene: TRBD1; clone size: once; J gene: TRBJ1-4; CDR3 protein: CASSPEDRGRRKKLFF; CDR3 DNA: TGTGCCAGTAGTCCCGAGGACAGGGGGCGTCGGAAAAAACTGTTTTTT
V gene: TRBV4-1; D gene: -; clone size: many; J gene: TRBJ2-1; CDR3 protein: CASSQGKGFGNEQFF; CDR3 DNA: TGCGCCAGCAGCCAAGGCAAGGGGTTTGGCAATGAGCAGTTCTTC
V gene: TRBV7-3; D gene: TRBD2; clone size: -; J gene: TRBJ2-3; CDR3 protein: CASSLSGGAADTQYF; CDR3 DNA: TGTGCCAGCAGCTTATCCGGGGGGGCTGCAGATACGCAGTATTTT
V gene: TRBV6-6; D gene: -; clone size: -; J gene: TRBJ1-1; CDR3 protein: CASTRDGNTEAFF; CDR3 DNA: TGTGCCAGCACCCGGGACGGCAACACTGAAGCTTTCTTT
V gene: TRBV6-6; D gene: -; clone size: -; J gene: TRBJ2-7; CDR3 protein: CASSTSYEQYF; CDR3 DNA: TGTGCCAGCAGCACCTCTTACGAGCAGTACTTC
V gene: TRBV19; D gene: -; clone size: -; J gene: TRBJ2-1; CDR3 protein: CASSYRADYNEQFF; CDR3 DNA: TGTGCCAGTAGCTACCGGGCCGATTACAATGAGCAGTTCTTC
V gene: TRBV2; D gene: -; clone size: -; J gene: TRBJ2-4; CDR3 protein: CASSVQLQGNIQYF; CDR3 DNA: TGTGCCAGCAGTGTGCAACTTCAGGGGAACATTCAGTACTTC
V gene: TRBV6-5; D gene: -; clone size: -; J gene: TRBJ1-2; CDR3 protein: CASSYSAQGEIYGYTF; CDR3 DNA: TGTGCCAGCAGTTACTCAGCACAGGGCGAAATCTATGGCTACACCTTC
V gene: TRBV7-9; D gene: TRBD2; clone size: -; J gene: TRBJ2-7; CDR3 protein: CASSQSSGTRPGEQYF; CDR3 DNA: TGTGCCAGCAGCCAAAGCTCCGGGACTAGGCCAGGAGAGCAGTACTTC
V gene: TRBV6-1; D gene: -; clone size: -; J gene: TRBJ2-5; CDR3 protein: CASSEPFLETASQETQYF; CDR3 DNA: TGTGCCAGCAGTGAACCTTTCTTAGAGACAGCATCTCAAGAGACCCAGTACTTC
V gene: TRBV7-9; D gene: -; clone size: -; J gene: TRBJ2-2; CDR3 protein: CATLRGRRNTGELFF; CDR3 DNA: TGTGCGACCCTTAGGGGCAGGAGGAACACCGGGGAGCTGTTTTTT
V gene: TRBV28; D gene: -; clone size: -; J gene: TRBJ2-2; CDR3 protein: CASSIQVSGELFF; CDR3 DNA: TGTGCCAGCAGTATACAGGTATCCGGGGAGCTGTTTTTT
V gene: TRBV11-2; D gene: -; clone size: -; J gene: TRBJ1-2; CDR3 protein: CASSEGIGYTF; CDR3 DNA: TGTGCCAGCAGCGAGGGAATCGGCTACACCTTC
V gene: TRBV30; D gene: TRBD1; clone size: once; J gene: TRBJ2-7; CDR3 protein: CAGTGGYEEQYF; CDR3 DNA: TGTGCCGGTACAGGGGGCTACGAGGAGCAGTACTTC
V gene: TRBV7-8; D gene: -; clone size: -; J gene: TRBJ2-2; CDR3 protein: CASTRTSNTGELFF; CDR3 DNA: TGTGCCAGCACCCGGACATCGAACACCGGGGAGCTGTTTTTT
V gene: TRBV7-8; D gene: -; clone size: -; J gene: TRBJ2-1; CDR3 protein: CASSSDLGNEQFF; CDR3 DNA: TGTGCCAGCAGCTCGGACCTAGGGAATGAGCAGTTCTTC
V gene: TRBV4-2; D gene: TRBD1; clone size: few; J gene: TRBJ2-1; CDR3 protein: CASSQEKQGDYNEQFF; CDR3 DNA: TGTGCCAGCAGCCAAGAAAAGCAGGGGGATTACAATGAGCAGTTCTTC
V gene: TRBV5-1; D gene: TRBD1; clone size: few; J gene: TRBJ1-2; CDR3 protein: CASSMDRASFYGYTF; CDR3 DNA: TGCGCCAGCAGCATGGACAGGGCGAGTTTCTATGGCTACACCTTC
V gene: TRBV19; D gene: -; clone size: -; J gene: TRBJ1-2; CDR3 protein: CASSVRQNINYGYTF; CDR3 DNA: TGTGCCAGTAGTGTCAGACAGAATATTAACTATGGCTACACCTTC
V gene: TRBV4-3; D gene: TRBD1; clone size: -; J gene: TRBJ2-7; CDR3 protein: CASSQDGTGSIYEQYF; CDR3 DNA: TGCGCCAGCAGCCAAGATGGGACAGGGAGTATCTACGAGCAGTACTTC
V gene: TRBV6-1; D gene: -; clone size: -; J gene: TRBJ2-7; CDR3 protein: CASSDGGRGSEQYF; CDR3 DNA: TGTGCCAGCAGTGACGGGGGAAGGGGGAGCGAGCAGTACTTC
V gene: TRBV4-1; D gene: -; clone size: few; J gene: TRBJ2-1; CDR3 protein: CASRAPAYNEQFF; CDR3 DNA: TGCGCCAGCAGGGCCCCAGCCTACAATGAGCAGTTCTTC
V gene: TRBV27; D gene: -; clone size: -; J gene: TRBJ1-2; CDR3 protein: CASSSAGSGFGYTF; CDR3 DNA: TGTGCCAGCAGTTCAGCAGGGTCTGGATTCGGCTACACCTTC
V gene: TRBV6-5; D gene: TRBD2; clone size: once; J gene: TRBJ2-1; CDR3 protein: CASRKSGGAGEQFF; CDR3 DNA: TGTGCCAGCAGAAAAAGCGGGGGGGCGGGTGAGCAGTTCTTC
V gene: TRBV5-4; D gene: -; clone size: -; J gene: TRBJ1-1; CDR3 protein: CASSFQGTEAFF; CDR3 DNA: TGTGCCAGCAGCTTCCAGGGGACTGAAGCTTTCTTT
V gene: TRBV6-1; D gene: -; clone size: -; J gene: TRBJ1-5; CDR3 protein: CASSELSRYQPQHF; CDR3 DNA: TGTGCCAGCAGTGAATTAAGCAGATATCAGCCCCAGCATTTT
V gene: TRBV4-3; D gene: -; clone size: -; J gene: TRBJ2-1; CDR3 protein: CASSQSQEYSYNEQFF; CDR3 DNA: TGCGCCAGCAGCCAAAGTCAGGAATACTCCTACAATGAGCAGTTCTTC
V gene: TRBV5-1; D gene: TRBD1; clone size: -; J gene: TRBJ1-1; CDR3 protein: CASSPSGTAAFF; CDR3 DNA: TGCGCCAGCAGCCCTTCCGGGACAGCTGCTTTCTTT
V gene: TRBV9; D gene: -; clone size: once; J gene: TRBJ1-6; CDR3 protein: CASSVGTDNSPLHF; CDR3 DNA: TGTGCCAGCAGCGTAGGGACAGATAATTCACCCCTCCACTTT
V gene: TRBV6-5; D gene: TRBD1; clone size: -; J gene: TRBJ1-2; CDR3 protein: CASSLTGMGNYGYTF; CDR3 DNA: TGTGCCAGCAGTCTGACAGGGATGGGGAACTATGGCTACACCTTC
V gene: TRBV7-9; D gene: -; clone size: -; J gene: TRBJ2-7; CDR3 protein: CASSSTSYEQYF; CDR3 DNA: TGTGCCAGCAGCTCCACATCCTACGAGCAGTACTTC
V gene: TRBV4-3; D gene: -; clone size: -; J gene: TRBJ1-2; CDR3 protein: CASSQGPGQTYGYTF; CDR3 DNA: TGCGCCAGCAGCCAAGGGCCCGGACAGACCTATGGCTACACCTTC
V gene: TRBV4-3; D gene: -; clone size: -; J gene: TRBJ2-6; CDR3 protein: CASSQAQGTNSGANVLTF; CDR3 DNA: TGCGCCAGCAGCCAAGCACAGGGAACCAATTCTGGGGCCAACGTCCTGACTTTC
V gene: TRBV12-5; D gene: -; clone size: -; J gene: TRBJ1-1; CDR3 protein: CASGFGYPSPEAFF; CDR3 DNA: TGTGCTAGTGGTTTTGGATATCCAAGCCCTGAAGCTTTCTTT
V gene: TRBV7-6; D gene: -; clone size: -; J gene: TRBJ1-1; CDR3 protein: CASSLVSGSTEAFF; CDR3 DNA: TGTGCCAGCAGCTTAGTGTCAGGGAGCACTGAAGCTTTCTTT
V gene: TRBV19; D gene: -; clone size: -; J gene: TRBJ1-1; CDR3 protein: CASSIGVEAFF; CDR3 DNA: TGTGCCAGTAGTATAGGGGTAGAAGCTTTCTTT
V gene: TRBV6-1; D gene: TRBD1; clone size: -; J gene: TRBJ2-2; CDR3 protein: CASRDRETGELFF; CDR3 DNA: TGTGCCAGCCGTGACAGGGAGACCGGGGAGCTGTTTTTT
V gene: TRBV4-3; D gene: -; clone size: -; J gene: TRBJ1-4; CDR3 protein: CASSQSTGGAYPDEKLFF; CDR3 DNA: TGCGCCAGCAGCCAATCGACCGGGGGCGCTTATCCGGATGAAAAACTGTTTTTT
V gene: TRBV7-2; D gene: TRBD1; clone size: -; J gene: TRBJ2-5; CDR3 protein: CASSRGGTGRVLETQYF; CDR3 DNA: TGTGCCAGCAGCCGTGGGGGGACAGGGCGGGTTTTGGAGACCCAGTACTTC